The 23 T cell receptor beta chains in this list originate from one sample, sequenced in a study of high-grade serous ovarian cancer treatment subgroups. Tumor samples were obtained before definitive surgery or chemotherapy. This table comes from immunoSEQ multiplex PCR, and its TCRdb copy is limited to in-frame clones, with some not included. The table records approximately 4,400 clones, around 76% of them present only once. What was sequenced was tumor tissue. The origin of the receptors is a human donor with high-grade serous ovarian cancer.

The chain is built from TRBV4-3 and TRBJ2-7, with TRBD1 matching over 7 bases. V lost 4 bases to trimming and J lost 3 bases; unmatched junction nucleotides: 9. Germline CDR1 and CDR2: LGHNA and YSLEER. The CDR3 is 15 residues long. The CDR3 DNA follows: TGCGCCAGCAGCCGCGCAGGGGGTCCGGGCTACGAGCAGTACTTC. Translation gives CASSRAGGPGYEQYF.

The DNA for the CDR3 is TGTGCCAGCAGCTTATGGAACCCCCAAACTAGCGGGGGCAAAAATGAGCAGTTCTTC. It is translated as CASSLWNPQTSGGKNEQFF. This chain links TRBV7-2 with TRBJ2-1; the match to TRBD2 covers 11 bases. Germline values: CDR1 SGHTA, CDR2 FQGNSA. The V segment lost 2 bases and the J segment 7 bases; nucleotides outside the gene matches: 16. The CDR3 is 19 amino acids.

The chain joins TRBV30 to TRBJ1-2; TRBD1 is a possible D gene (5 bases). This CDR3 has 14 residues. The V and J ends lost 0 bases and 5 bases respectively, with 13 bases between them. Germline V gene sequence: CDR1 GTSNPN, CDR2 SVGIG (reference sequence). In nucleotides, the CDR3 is TGTGCCTGGAGTGTACGCCAGGGTTGGTATGGCTACACCTTC. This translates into CAWSVRQGWYGYTF.

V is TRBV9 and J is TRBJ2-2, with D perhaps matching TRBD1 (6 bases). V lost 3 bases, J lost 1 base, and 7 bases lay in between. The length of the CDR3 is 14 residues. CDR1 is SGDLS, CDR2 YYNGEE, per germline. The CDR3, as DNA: TGTGCCAGCAGCGCGGGACAGAACACCGGGGAGCTGTTTTTT. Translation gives CASSAGQNTGELFF.

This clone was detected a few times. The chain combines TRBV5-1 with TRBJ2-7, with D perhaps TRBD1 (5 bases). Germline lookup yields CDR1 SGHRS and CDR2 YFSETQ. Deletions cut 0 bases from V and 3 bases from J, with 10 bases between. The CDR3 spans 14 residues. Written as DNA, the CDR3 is TGCGCCAGCAGCTTGGGGCAGGGTAACTACGAGCAGTACTTC. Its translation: CASSLGQGNYEQYF.

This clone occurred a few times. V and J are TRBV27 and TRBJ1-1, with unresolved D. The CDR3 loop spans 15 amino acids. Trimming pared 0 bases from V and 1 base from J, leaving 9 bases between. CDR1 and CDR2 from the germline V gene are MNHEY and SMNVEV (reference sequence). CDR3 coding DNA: TGTGCCAGCAGTTTATCGCAATCGGGGAACACTGAAGCTTTCTTT. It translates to CASSLSQSGNTEAFF.

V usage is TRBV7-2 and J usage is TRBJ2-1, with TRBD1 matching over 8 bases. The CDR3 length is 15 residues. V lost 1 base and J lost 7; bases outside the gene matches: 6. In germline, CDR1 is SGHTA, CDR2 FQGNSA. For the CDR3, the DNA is TGTGCCAGCAGCTTAGGGGGACAGGTACTTAATGAGCAGTTCTTC. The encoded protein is CASSLGGQVLNEQFF.

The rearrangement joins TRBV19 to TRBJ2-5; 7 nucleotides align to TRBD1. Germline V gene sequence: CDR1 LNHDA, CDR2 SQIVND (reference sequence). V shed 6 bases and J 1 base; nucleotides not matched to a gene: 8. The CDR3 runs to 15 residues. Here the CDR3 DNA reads TGTGCCAGTAGCTCCGGAAGGGGGCCCCAAGAGACCCAGTACTTC. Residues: CASSSGRGPQETQYF. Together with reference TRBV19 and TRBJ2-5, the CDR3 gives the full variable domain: DGGITQSPKYLFRKEGQNVTLSCEQNLNHDAMYWYRQDPGQGLRLIYYSQIVNDFQKGDIAEGYSVSREKKESFPLTVTSAQKNPTAFYLCASSSGRGPQETQYFGPGTRLLVL.

The DNA of the CDR3 is TGTGCCAGAAGCTTAGACTGGCCCTACGAGCAGTACTTC. Amino acid sequence: CARSLDWPYEQYF. The rearrangement joins TRBV7-5 to TRBJ2-7. TRBV7-5 is classified as a pseudogene. The CDR3 is made up of 13 amino acids.

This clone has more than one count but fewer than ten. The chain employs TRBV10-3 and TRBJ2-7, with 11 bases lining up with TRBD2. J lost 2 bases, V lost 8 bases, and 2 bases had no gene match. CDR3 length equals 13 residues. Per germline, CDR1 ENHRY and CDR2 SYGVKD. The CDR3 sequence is CAIGSGRAYEQYF. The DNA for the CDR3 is TGTGCCATCGGTAGCGGGAGGGCCTACGAGCAGTACTTC.

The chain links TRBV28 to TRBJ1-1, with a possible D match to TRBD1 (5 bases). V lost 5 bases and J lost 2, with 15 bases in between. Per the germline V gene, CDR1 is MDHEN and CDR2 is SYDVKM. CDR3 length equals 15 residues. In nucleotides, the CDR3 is TGTGCCAGCAGTCGACGCCGTACAGGTAACACTGAAGCTTTCTTT. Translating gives CASSRRRTGNTEAFF.

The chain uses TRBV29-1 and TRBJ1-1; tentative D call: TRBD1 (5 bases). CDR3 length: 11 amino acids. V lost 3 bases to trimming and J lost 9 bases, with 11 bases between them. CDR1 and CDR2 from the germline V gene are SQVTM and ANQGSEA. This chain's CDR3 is CSVDGGAQAFF. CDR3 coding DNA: TGCAGCGTTGACGGAGGGGCGCAAGCTTTCTTT.

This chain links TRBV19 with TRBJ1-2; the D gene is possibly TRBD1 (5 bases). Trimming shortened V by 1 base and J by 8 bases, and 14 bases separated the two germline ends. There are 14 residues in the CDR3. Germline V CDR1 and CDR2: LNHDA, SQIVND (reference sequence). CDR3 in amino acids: CASSIVQGVDGYTF. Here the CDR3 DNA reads TGTGCCAGTAGTATAGTGCAGGGAGTGGACGGCTACACCTTC.

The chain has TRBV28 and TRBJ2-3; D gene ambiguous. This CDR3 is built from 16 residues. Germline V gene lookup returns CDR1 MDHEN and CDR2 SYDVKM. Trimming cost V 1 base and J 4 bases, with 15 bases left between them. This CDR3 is CASSLSVSAGPDTQYF. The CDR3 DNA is TGTGCCAGCAGTTTATCGGTGTCGGCCGGCCCAGATACGCAGTATTTT. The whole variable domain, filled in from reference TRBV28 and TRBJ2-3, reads DVKVTQSSRYLVKRTGEKVFLECVQDMDHENMFWYRQDPGLGLRLIYFSYDVKMKEKGDIPEGYSVSREKKERFSLILESASTNQTSMYLCASSLSVSAGPDTQYFGPGTRLTVL.

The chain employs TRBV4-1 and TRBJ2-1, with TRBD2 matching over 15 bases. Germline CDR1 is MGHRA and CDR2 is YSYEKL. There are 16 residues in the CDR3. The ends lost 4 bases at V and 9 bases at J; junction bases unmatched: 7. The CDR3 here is CASSPSGLAGGFEQFF. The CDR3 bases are TGCGCCAGCAGCCCCTCTGGACTAGCGGGGGGGTTTGAGCAGTTCTTC.

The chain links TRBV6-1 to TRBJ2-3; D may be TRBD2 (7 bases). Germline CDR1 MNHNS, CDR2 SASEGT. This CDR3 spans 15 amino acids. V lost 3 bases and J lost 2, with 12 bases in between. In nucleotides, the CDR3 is TGTGCCAGCAGTGAGGGGGGGCGCACCACAGATACGCAGTATTTT. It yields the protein CASSEGGRTTDTQYF.

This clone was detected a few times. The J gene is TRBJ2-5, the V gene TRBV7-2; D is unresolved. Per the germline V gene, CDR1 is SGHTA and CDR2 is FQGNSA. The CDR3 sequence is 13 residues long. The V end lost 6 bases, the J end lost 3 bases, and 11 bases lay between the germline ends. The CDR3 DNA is TGTGCCAGCAGAGTTTGGAGTGAAGAGACCCAGTACTTC. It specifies CASRVWSEETQYF.

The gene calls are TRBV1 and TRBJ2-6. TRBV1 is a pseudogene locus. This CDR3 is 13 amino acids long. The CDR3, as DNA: TGCACCAGCAGGCTCCGTCGGGCCAACGTCCTGACTTTC. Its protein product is CTSRLRRANVLTF.

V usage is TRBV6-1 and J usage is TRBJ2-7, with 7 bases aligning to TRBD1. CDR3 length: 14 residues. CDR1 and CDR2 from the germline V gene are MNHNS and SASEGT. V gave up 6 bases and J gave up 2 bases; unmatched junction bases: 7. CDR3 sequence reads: CASRGTAYTYEQYF. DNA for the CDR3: TGTGCCAGCAGGGGGACAGCTTATACCTACGAGCAGTACTTC.

The CDR3 DNA follows: TGCGCCAGCAGCTTGGAAGGGGACGAGCAGTACTTC. Its protein product is CASSLEGDEQYF. The chain combines TRBV5-1 with TRBJ2-7; tentatively, D is TRBD1 (5 bases). The V and J ends lost 0 bases and 5 bases respectively, with 6 bases between them. Germline V CDR1 and CDR2: SGHRS, YFSETQ. The CDR3 is made up of 12 amino acids.

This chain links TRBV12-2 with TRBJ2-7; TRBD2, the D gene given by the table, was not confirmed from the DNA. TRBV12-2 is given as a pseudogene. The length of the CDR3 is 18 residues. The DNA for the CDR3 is TGTGCAAGTCGCTTAGTTAATAGCGGGAGGCAGGGGCCTACCGAGCAGTACTTC. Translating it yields CASRLVNSGRQGPTEQYF.

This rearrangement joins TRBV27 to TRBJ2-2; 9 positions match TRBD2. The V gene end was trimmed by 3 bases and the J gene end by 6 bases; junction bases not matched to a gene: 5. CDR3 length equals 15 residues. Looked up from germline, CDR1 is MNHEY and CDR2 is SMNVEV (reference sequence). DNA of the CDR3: TGTGCCAGCAGTTTCGTTAGCGGGAGCCCCGGGGAGCTGTTTTTT. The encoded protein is CASSFVSGSPGELFF.

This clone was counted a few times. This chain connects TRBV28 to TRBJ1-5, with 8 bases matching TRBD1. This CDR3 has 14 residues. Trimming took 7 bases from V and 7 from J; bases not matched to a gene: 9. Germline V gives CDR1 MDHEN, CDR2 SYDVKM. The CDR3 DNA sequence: TGTGCCAGCAACAGGGGGATGGAGGGGCAGCCCCAGCATTTT. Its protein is CASNRGMEGQPQHF.